Below are 28 T cell receptor beta chains sequenced from a single sample in a study of T cell responses to AZD1222 COVID-19 vaccine. The method was immunoSEQ multiplex PCR; TCRdb's version includes in-frame clones alone and lacks a portion of them. Seen here are about 100,000 clones, 87% observed once, and the top ten hold 2.5%. The source material was peripheral blood, sampled 28 days after the second AZD1222 dose. Source of these receptors: an adult who received the AZD1222 COVID-19 vaccine.

This chain links TRBV5-1 with TRBJ2-1, with 11 bases identical to TRBD2. Unmatched junction bases numbered 4, after V lost 0 bases and J lost 5 bases. CDR1 is SGHRS and CDR2 is YFSETQ in the germline V gene. The CDR3 runs to 16 residues. The CDR3 spells CASSLAGTSGHNEQFF. The CDR3 bases are TGCGCCAGCAGCTTGGCCGGGACTAGCGGACACAATGAGCAGTTCTTC.

This chain uses TRBV28 with TRBJ2-3; D perhaps matches TRBD2 (5 bases). V gave up 3 bases and J gave up 3 bases, with 10 bases separating them. Germline CDR1 MDHEN, CDR2 SYDVKM. The CDR3 totals 14 residues. The CDR3 is CASSFGVTTDTQYF. CDR3 nucleotides: TGTGCCAGCAGTTTCGGGGTTACGACAGATACGCAGTATTTT.

V is TRBV3-1 (or the pseudogene TRBV3-2) and J is TRBJ1-6; tentative D call: TRBD1 (5 bases). Germline loops: CDR1 LGHDT, CDR2 YNNKEL (reference sequence). Trimming pared 2 bases from V and 9 bases from J, leaving 8 bases between. The CDR3 runs 13 residues. The CDR3 spells CASSQRQISPLHF. CDR3 DNA: TGTGCCAGCAGCCAACGACAGATTTCACCCCTCCACTTT.

The count of this clone is one. The rearrangement joins TRBV11-3 to TRBJ2-7; D gene uncertain. The germline CDR1 and CDR2 sequences are SGHNT and YENEEA. The germline V and J ends were trimmed by 1 base and 6 bases, with 16 bases remaining between them. This CDR3 comprises 15 residues. CDR3 bases: TGTGCCAGCAGCTTAGTTGTCTGGGGAAAGCGCGAGCAGTACTTC. It translates to CASSLVVWGKREQYF.

The chain carries TRBV28 and TRBJ1-3; weak D call: TRBD1 (5 bases). CDR3 length: 16 amino acids. CDR1 is MDHEN, CDR2 SYDVKM, per germline. With 3 bases removed from V and 0 bases from J, the gap between germline ends came to 12 bases. As DNA, the CDR3 is TGTGCCAGCAGTTTTGTGACAGAGGTCTCTGGAAACACCATATATTTT. It codes for CASSFVTEVSGNTIYF.

The V and J genes are TRBV4-3 and TRBJ1-4; TRBD1 aligns across 7 bases. The CDR3 is made up of 14 amino acids. With V trimmed by 1 base and J by 6 bases, 2 bases remained unmatched. In germline, CDR1 is LGHNA, CDR2 YSLEER. This CDR3 reads CASSQGQGHEKLFF. CDR3 DNA sequence: TGCGCCAGCAGCCAAGGACAGGGCCATGAAAAACTGTTTTTT.

The chain combines TRBV10-3 with TRBJ2-5; D is undetermined. The V end was cut by 0 bases, the J end by 0 bases, with 5 bases between. The CDR3 is 14 amino acids. Germline CDR1 ENHRY, CDR2 SYGVKD. The CDR3 DNA reads TGTGCCATCAGTGAGTCTGGCTACCAAGAGACCCAGTACTTC. It is translated as CAISESGYQETQYF.

This chain links TRBV7-9 with TRBJ1-2; D gene ambiguous. The V end lost 4 bases, the J end lost 3 bases, and 12 bases lay between the germline ends. The CDR3 runs 14 residues. Germline V gives CDR1 SEHNR, CDR2 FQNEAQ (reference sequence). This CDR3 is CASSSPRGDYGYTF. The CDR3 DNA reads TGTGCCAGCAGCTCACCCCGCGGGGACTATGGCTACACCTTC.

The chain combines TRBV5-8 with TRBJ2-1; 8 bases are shared with TRBD1. V was clipped by 0 bases and J by 7 bases; unmatched bases: 6. The CDR3 is 15 amino acids. Germline V CDR1 and CDR2: SGHTS, YDEGEE. This CDR3 is CASSLEGTGRNEQFF. CDR3 DNA sequence: TGTGCCAGCAGCTTGGAGGGGACAGGTCGGAATGAGCAGTTCTTC.

The chain couples TRBV2 to TRBJ1-5; D is ambiguous. CDR1 and CDR2 (germline): SNHLY, FYNNEI. V was shortened by 6 bases and J by 4 bases, with 13 bases between the two germline ends. There are 14 residues in the CDR3. This CDR3 is CASRGPDFNQPQHF. In DNA form, the CDR3 reads TGTGCCAGCAGAGGGCCAGATTTTAATCAGCCCCAGCATTTT. The full variable domain, its missing parts supplied by reference TRBV2 and TRBJ1-5, is EPEVTQTPSHQVTQMGQEVILRCVPISNHLYFYWYRQILGQKVEFLVSFYNNEISEKSEIFDDQFSVERPDGSNFTLKIRSTKLEDSAMYFCASRGPDFNQPQHFGDGTRLSIL.

This chain uses TRBV7-8 with TRBJ1-1; D might be TRBD1 (6 bases). V was pared by 1 base and J by 6 bases, with 9 bases between. CDR1 SGHVS and CDR2 FQNEAQ come from the germline V gene. This CDR3 comprises 13 residues. The CDR3 sequence is CASSLGDTAEAFF. CDR3 nucleotide sequence: TGTGCCAGCAGCTTAGGGGACACGGCTGAAGCTTTCTTT.

The CDR3 here is CASSLIGAYRQNTEAFF. The CDR3 DNA sequence: TGTGCCAGCAGCTTAATTGGAGCCTACAGACAGAACACTGAAGCTTTCTTT. V and J are TRBV7-9 and TRBJ1-1; D ambiguous. This CDR3 comprises 17 residues. Germline V gene lookup returns CDR1 SEHNR and CDR2 FQNEAQ (reference sequence). V was shortened by 2 bases and J by 1 base, with 17 bases between the two germline ends.

The chain carries TRBV3-1 (or the pseudogene TRBV3-2) and TRBJ2-7, with D uncertain. V lost 5 bases to trimming and J lost 7 bases, with 9 bases between them. Germline CDR1 LGHDT, CDR2 YNNKEL (reference sequence). CDR3 size: 11 residues. For the CDR3, the DNA is TGTGCCAGCAGCGCCGTTGGGGAGCAGTACTTC. The encoded protein is CASSAVGEQYF.

The V call is TRBV25-1, the J call TRBJ2-7; unclear D gene. This CDR3 has 11 residues. In germline, CDR1 is MGHDK, CDR2 SYGVNS. V dropped 7 bases and J dropped 4 bases, with 8 bases sitting between them. CDR3 coding DNA: TGTGCCAGCACCGATCCGTACGAGCAGTACTTC. Residues: CASTDPYEQYF.

The chain is built from TRBV30 and TRBJ1-6; D is uncertain. CDR3 size: 17 residues. The germline V gene encodes CDR1 GTSNPN and CDR2 SVGIG (reference sequence). V was trimmed by 2 bases and J by 7 bases, leaving 21 bases between them. This CDR3 is CAWSHPPTRGRNSPLHF. As DNA, the CDR3 is TGTGCCTGGAGTCATCCCCCCACAAGAGGCCGGAATTCACCCCTCCACTTT.

V is TRBV6-2 or TRBV6-3 and J is TRBJ1-2; D ambiguous. The CDR3 consists of 13 residues. Germline V gives CDR1 MNHEY, CDR2 SVGEGT. Between the trimmed V and J ends, which lost 2 bases and 3 bases, there was a span of 7 bases. Here the CDR3 reads CASSYEGDYGYTF. For the CDR3, the DNA is TGTGCCAGCAGTTACGAGGGAGACTATGGCTACACCTTC.

This clone was counted a single time. The rearrangement joins TRBV5-6 to TRBJ2-1; TRBD1 agrees at 7 bases. The germline gives CDR1 SGHDT, CDR2 YYEEEE. With V trimmed by 0 bases and J by 4 bases, 7 bases remained unmatched. The CDR3 length is 16 residues. CDR3 in amino acids: CASSLDLDRAYNEQFF. The CDR3 DNA reads as TGTGCCAGCAGCTTGGACCTCGACAGGGCTTACAATGAGCAGTTCTTC.

The chain links TRBV9 to TRBJ1-3, with 10 bases matching TRBD1. V was pared by 2 bases and J by 2 bases, with 1 base of the junction left unmatched. This CDR3 is 15 amino acids long. Germline-derived CDR1 and CDR2 are SGDLS and YYNGEE. The CDR3 region is CASSVGTGAGNTIYF. The CDR3, as DNA: TGTGCCAGCAGCGTTGGGACAGGGGCTGGAAACACCATATATTTT.

This chain joins TRBV5-6 and TRBJ1-2; D gene unclear. V lost 1 base and J 8 bases, leaving 6 bases between the germline ends. Germline loops: CDR1 SGHDT, CDR2 YYEEEE. This CDR3 is built from 11 residues. The CDR3 sequence is CASSLSLGYTF. The CDR3 DNA sequence: TGTGCCAGCAGCTTGAGTCTAGGCTACACCTTC.

This chain uses TRBV3-1 (or the pseudogene TRBV3-2) with TRBJ1-6; 7 bases map to TRBD1. Germline V gene sequence: CDR1 LGHDT, CDR2 YNNKEL (reference sequence). V trimming: 1 base; J trimming: 9 bases; junction bases outside the gene matches: 3. The CDR3 extends over 14 amino acids. CDR3 sequence reads: CASSQGAGGSPLHF. The DNA for the CDR3 is TGTGCCAGCAGCCAAGGAGCAGGGGGTTCACCCCTCCACTTT.

The genes are TRBV7-9 and TRBJ2-3, with 14 bases lining up with TRBD2. In germline, CDR1 is SEHNR, CDR2 FQNEAQ (reference sequence). This CDR3 comprises 15 residues. V was pared by 4 bases and J by 3 bases, with 0 bases of the junction left unmatched. This chain's CDR3 is CASSWTSGRTDTQYF. CDR3 coding DNA: TGTGCCAGCAGCTGGACTAGCGGGAGGACAGATACGCAGTATTTT.

The chain carries TRBV18 and TRBJ2-7; TRBD2 matches at 9 bases. Germline lookup yields CDR1 KGHSH and CDR2 LQKENI. This CDR3 region has 18 residues. Unmatched junction bases numbered 18, after V lost 4 bases and J lost 5 bases. The CDR3 region has the DNA TGTGCCAGCTCACGCCCTTTAGGCGGGAGGGCCACGGAGAACGAGCAGTACTTC. Protein product: CASSRPLGGRATENEQYF.

The genes are TRBV5-1 and TRBJ2-2; 10 bases are a match to TRBD1. This CDR3 has 20 amino acids. V shed 3 bases and J 5 bases; nucleotides not matched to a gene: 19. Germline V CDR1 and CDR2: SGHRS, YFSETQ. Here the CDR3 DNA reads TGCGCCAGCAGCTCTGATACTATACCGGGACAGGGGTTGTGGACCGGGGAGCTGTTTTTT. Amino acids: CASSSDTIPGQGLWTGELFF.

This rearrangement joins TRBV11-2 to TRBJ1-2, with 8 positions matching TRBD1. V lost 4 bases and J lost 2; bases outside the gene matches: 3. There are 14 residues in the CDR3. CDR1 is SGHAT and CDR2 is FQNNGV in the germline V gene. The CDR3 DNA sequence: TGTGCCAGCAGCTCCCGACAGGGGAACTATGGCTACACCTTC. Encoded protein: CASSSRQGNYGYTF. Complete variable domain (other parts from reference TRBV11-2 and TRBJ1-2): EAGVAQSPRYKIIEKRQSVAFWCNPISGHATLYWYQQILGQGPKLLIQFQNNGVVDDSQLPKDRFSAERLKGVDSTLKIQPAKLEDSAVYLCASSSRQGNYGYTFGSGTRLTVV.

This clone was seen more than once but under ten times. V gene TRBV5-1 combines with J gene TRBJ1-1; TRBD1 might be the D (5 bases). This CDR3 spans 15 amino acids. Germline assignment: CDR1 SGHRS and CDR2 YFSETQ. V was pared by 3 bases and J by 3 bases, with 15 bases between. CDR3 in amino acids: CASSWSQGSDTEAFF. In nucleotides, the CDR3 is TGCGCCAGCAGCTGGTCCCAGGGATCAGACACTGAAGCTTTCTTT.

This chain joins TRBV7-8 and TRBJ2-1; D gene uncertain. Per germline, CDR1 SGHVS and CDR2 FQNEAQ. The CDR3 loop spans 17 amino acids. Trimming pared 2 bases from V and 0 bases from J, leaving 14 bases between. CDR3: CASSLRIPGSSYNEQFF. CDR3 sequence (DNA): TGTGCCAGCAGCTTAAGGATCCCCGGCAGCTCCTACAATGAGCAGTTCTTC.

V and J are TRBV3-1 (or the pseudogene TRBV3-2) and TRBJ1-2; D is unresolved. V lost 1 base and J lost 6, with 6 bases in between. Germline V gives CDR1 LGHDT, CDR2 YNNKEL (reference sequence). CDR3 length equals 12 residues. CDR3 loop: CASSQGQNGYTF. CDR3 sequence (DNA): TGTGCCAGCAGCCAAGGGCAGAATGGCTACACCTTC.

The chain carries TRBV29-1 and TRBJ1-3, with TRBD1 identical over 7 bases. This CDR3 has 14 amino acids. Germline CDR1 SQVTM, CDR2 ANQGSEA. V shed 4 bases, J shed 3 bases, and the junction held 6 bases outside the gene matches. The CDR3 nucleotides read TGCAGCGTTGTGGAGGGGGCGGGTGGAAACACCATATATTTT. Protein product: CSVVEGAGGNTIYF.